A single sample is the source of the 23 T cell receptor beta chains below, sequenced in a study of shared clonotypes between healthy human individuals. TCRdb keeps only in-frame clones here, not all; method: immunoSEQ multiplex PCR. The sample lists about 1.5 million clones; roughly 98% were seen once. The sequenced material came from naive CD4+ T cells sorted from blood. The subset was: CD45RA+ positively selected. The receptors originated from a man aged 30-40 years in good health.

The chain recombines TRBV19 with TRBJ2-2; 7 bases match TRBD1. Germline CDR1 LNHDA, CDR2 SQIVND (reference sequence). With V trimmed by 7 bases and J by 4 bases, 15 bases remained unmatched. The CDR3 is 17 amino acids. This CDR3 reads CASTALDRAGSTGELFF. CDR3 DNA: TGTGCCAGTACCGCCCTCGACAGGGCTGGTAGCACCGGGGAGCTGTTTTTT.

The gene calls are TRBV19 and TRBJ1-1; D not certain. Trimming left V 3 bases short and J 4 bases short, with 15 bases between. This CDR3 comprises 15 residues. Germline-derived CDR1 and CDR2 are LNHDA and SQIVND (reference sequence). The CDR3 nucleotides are TGTGCCAGTAGTATCAGTGGATTCTTCGGCACTGAAGCTTTCTTT. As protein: CASSISGFFGTEAFF.

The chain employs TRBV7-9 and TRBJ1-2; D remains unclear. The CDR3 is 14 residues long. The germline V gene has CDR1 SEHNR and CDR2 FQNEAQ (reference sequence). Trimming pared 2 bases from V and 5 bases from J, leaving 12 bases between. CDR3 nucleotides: TGTGCCAGCAGCTTACGACCGGCAGAATATGGCTACACCTTC. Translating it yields CASSLRPAEYGYTF.

The CDR3 loop reads CASNPTGAVRQNEQFF. CDR3 in DNA: TGTGCCAGCAACCCCACGGGGGCTGTCAGACAGAATGAGCAGTTCTTC. The V and J genes are TRBV2 and TRBJ2-1, with D possibly being TRBD1 or TRBD2 (6 bases each). This CDR3 contains 16 residues. Germline V gives CDR1 SNHLY, CDR2 FYNNEI. Trimming cost V 7 bases and J 7 bases, with 23 bases left between them. Together with reference TRBV2 and TRBJ2-1, the CDR3 gives the full variable domain: EPEVTQTPSHQVTQMGQEVILRCVPISNHLYFYWYRQILGQKVEFLVSFYNNEISEKSEIFDDQFSVERPDGSNFTLKIRSTKLEDSAMYFCASNPTGAVRQNEQFFGPGTRLTVL.

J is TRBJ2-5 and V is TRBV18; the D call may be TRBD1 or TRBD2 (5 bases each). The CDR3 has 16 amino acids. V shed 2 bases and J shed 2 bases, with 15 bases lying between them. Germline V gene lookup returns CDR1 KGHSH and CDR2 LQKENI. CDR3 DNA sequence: TGTGCCAGCTCACCATTGAGGGGAAAGGGGCAAGAGACCCAGTACTTC. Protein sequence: CASSPLRGKGQETQYF.

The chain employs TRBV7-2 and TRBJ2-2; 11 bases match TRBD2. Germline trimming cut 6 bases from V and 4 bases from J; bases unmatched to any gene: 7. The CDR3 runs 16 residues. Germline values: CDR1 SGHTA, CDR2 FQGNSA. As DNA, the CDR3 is TGTGCCAGCAGGTTCGCCGGGACTAGCGGCACCGGGGAGCTGTTTTTT. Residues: CASRFAGTSGTGELFF.

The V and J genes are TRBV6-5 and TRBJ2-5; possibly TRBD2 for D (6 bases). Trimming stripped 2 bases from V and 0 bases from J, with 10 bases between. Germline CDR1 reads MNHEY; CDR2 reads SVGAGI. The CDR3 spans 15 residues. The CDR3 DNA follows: TGTGCCAGCAGTTACGGAGGGGCCTACCAAGAGACCCAGTACTTC. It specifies CASSYGGAYQETQYF.

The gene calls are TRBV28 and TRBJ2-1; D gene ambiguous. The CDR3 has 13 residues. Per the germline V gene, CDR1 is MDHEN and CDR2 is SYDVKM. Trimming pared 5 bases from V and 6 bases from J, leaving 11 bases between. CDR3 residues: CASSPHTINEQFF. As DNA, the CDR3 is TGTGCCAGCAGTCCCCATACGATCAATGAGCAGTTCTTC.

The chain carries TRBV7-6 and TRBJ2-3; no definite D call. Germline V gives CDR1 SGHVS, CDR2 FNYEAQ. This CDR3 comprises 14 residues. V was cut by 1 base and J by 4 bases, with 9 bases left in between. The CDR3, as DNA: TGTGCCAGCAGCTTAGATAGGGTACCAGATACGCAGTATTTT. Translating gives CASSLDRVPDTQYF.

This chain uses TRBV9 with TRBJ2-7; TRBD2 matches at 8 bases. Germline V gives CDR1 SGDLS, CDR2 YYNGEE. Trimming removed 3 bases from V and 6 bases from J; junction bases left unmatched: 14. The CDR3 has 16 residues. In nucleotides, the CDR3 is TGTGCCAGCAGCGAGGGACGGGGCGGGAGGACGGGCGAGCAGTACTTC. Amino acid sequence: CASSEGRGGRTGEQYF.

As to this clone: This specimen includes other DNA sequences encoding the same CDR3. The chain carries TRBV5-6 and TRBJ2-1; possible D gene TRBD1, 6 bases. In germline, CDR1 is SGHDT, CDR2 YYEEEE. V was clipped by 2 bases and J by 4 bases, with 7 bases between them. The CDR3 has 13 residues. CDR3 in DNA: TGTGCCAGCAGCTTACAGGGTTACAATGAGCAGTTCTTC. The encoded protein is CASSLQGYNEQFF.

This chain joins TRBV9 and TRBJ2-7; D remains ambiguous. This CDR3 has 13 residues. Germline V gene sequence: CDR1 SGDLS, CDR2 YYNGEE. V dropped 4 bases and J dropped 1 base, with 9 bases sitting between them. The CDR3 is CASSSIGSYEQYF. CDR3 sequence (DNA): TGTGCCAGCAGCTCAATAGGGTCCTACGAGCAGTACTTC.

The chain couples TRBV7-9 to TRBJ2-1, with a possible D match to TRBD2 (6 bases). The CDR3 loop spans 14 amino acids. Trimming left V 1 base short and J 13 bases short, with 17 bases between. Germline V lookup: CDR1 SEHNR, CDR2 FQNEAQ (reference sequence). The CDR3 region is CASSLGPLLADQFF. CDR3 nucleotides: TGTGCCAGCAGCTTAGGTCCCCTACTAGCAGACCAGTTCTTC.

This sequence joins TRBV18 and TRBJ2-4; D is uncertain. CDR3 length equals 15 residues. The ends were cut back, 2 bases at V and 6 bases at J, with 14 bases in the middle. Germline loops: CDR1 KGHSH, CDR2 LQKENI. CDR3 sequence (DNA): TGTGCCAGCTCACCAGCTGGTGTGCCCCGAAACATTCAGTACTTC. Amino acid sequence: CASSPAGVPRNIQYF.

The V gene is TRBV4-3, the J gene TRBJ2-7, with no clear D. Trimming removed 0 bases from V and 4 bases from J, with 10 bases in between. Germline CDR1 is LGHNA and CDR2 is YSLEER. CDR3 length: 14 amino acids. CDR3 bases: TGCGCCAGCAGCCAAGAGGCTGGTCCATACGAGCAGTACTTC. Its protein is CASSQEAGPYEQYF.

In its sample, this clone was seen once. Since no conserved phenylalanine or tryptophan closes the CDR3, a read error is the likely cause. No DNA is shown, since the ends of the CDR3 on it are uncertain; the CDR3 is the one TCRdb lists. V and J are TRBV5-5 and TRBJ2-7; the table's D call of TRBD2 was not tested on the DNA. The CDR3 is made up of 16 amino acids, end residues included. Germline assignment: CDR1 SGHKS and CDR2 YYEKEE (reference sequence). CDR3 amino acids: CASSPTPTGEAAFSSL.

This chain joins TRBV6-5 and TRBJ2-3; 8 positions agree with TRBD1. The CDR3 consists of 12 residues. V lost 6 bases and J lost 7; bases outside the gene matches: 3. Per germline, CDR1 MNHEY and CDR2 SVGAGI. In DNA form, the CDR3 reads TGTGCCAGCAGCAGACAGGGGAATACGCAGTATTTT. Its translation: CASSRQGNTQYF.

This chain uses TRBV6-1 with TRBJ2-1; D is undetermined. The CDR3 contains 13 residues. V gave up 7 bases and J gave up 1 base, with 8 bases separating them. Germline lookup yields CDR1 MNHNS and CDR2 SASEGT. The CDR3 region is CASTPPSYNEQFF. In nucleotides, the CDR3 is TGTGCCAGCACCCCCCCATCCTACAATGAGCAGTTCTTC.

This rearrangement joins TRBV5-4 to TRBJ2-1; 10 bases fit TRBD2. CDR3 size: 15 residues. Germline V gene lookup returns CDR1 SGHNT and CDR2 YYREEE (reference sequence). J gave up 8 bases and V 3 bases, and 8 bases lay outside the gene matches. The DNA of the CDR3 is TGTGCCAGCAGCTCAAGCGGGAGGGCCAACTATGAGCAGTTCTTC. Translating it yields CASSSSGRANYEQFF.

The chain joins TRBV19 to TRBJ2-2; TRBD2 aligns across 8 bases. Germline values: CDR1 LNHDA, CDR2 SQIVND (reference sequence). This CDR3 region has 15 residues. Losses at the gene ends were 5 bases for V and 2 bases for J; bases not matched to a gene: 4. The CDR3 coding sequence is TGTGCCAGTAGTCGAAGCGGGAGCAACACCGGGGAGCTGTTTTTT. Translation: CASSRSGSNTGELFF. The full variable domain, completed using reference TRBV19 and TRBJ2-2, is DGGITQSPKYLFRKEGQNVTLSCEQNLNHDAMYWYRQDPGQGLRLIYYSQIVNDFQKGDIAEGYSVSREKKESFPLTVTSAQKNPTAFYLCASSRSGSNTGELFFGEGSRLTVL.

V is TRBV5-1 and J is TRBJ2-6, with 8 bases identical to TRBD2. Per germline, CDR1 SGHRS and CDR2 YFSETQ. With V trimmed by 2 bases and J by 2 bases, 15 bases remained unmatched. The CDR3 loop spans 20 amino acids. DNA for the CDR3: TGCGCCAGCAGCTTACGAGGGTCGGCTAGCGGGCTGCCTGGGGCCAACGTCCTGACTTTC. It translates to CASSLRGSASGLPGANVLTF.

The CDR3 protein is CASRPPASGAYEQYF. The CDR3 DNA follows: TGTGCCAGCAGGCCGCCGGCTAGCGGGGCATACGAGCAGTACTTC. This chain joins TRBV7-2 and TRBJ2-7, with TRBD2 identical over 9 bases. CDR3 size: 15 residues. The V gene's germline CDR1 is SGHTA and CDR2 FQGNSA. The trim removed 6 bases at V and 4 bases at J, leaving 10 bases unmatched.

DNA for the CDR3: TGCGCCAGCGGACTACAGGGGCAAGAGACCCAGTACTTC. This encodes CASGLQGQETQYF. The chain employs TRBV10-2 and TRBJ2-5, with D possibly being TRBD1 (7 bases). The CDR3 length is 13 residues. V lost 8 bases, J lost 2 bases, and 12 bases lay in between. In germline, CDR1 is WSHSY, CDR2 SAAADI.